A selection of T cell receptor beta chains follows, all from one sample in a study of OX40 agonist ivuxolimab in advanced cancers. Repertoires were generated with immunoSEQ multiplex PCR, while TCRdb's copy carries only in-frame clones and drops some. The sample records around 59,000 clones, 80% to 90% being singletons. The sequences come from CD4+ or CD8+ T cells sorted from blood, collected in a trial of the OX40 agonist ivuxolimab. These TCRs come from an adult with an advanced solid tumor such as melanoma, head and neck, liver or kidney cancer. The CDR3 runs from the conserved cysteine through the conserved F or W. A D gene is named only where the DNA matches it firmly. Not every row has a clone size; where given, it reads once, few, many or a size class.

>TRBJ1-1|TRBD1|TRBV12-5|-
CASGLAVLQGYTEAFF
TGTGCTAGTGGTTTGGCAGTCTTACAGGGGTACACTGAAGCTTTCTTT
>TRBJ1-1|-|TRBV16|-
CASSQPGTRNTEAFF
TGTGCCAGCAGCCAACCCGGGACTCGGAACACTGAAGCTTTCTTT
>TRBJ2-3|-|TRBV2|-
CASSRDPAPITDTQYF
TGTGCCAGCAGTCGGGACCCGGCCCCCATCACAGATACGCAGTATTTT
>TRBJ2-3|-|TRBV11-2|-
CASSLIDSLGPDTQYF
TGTGCCAGCAGCTTAATCGACAGTCTGGGACCAGATACGCAGTATTTT
>TRBJ2-1|-|TRBV13|-
CASSFEGAPYNEQFF
TGTGCCAGCAGCTTTGAAGGGGCGCCCTACAATGAGCAGTTCTTC
>TRBJ1-3|-|TRBV28|-
CASNPSPLGNTIYF
TGTGCCAGCAACCCGTCGCCTCTCGGAAACACCATATATTTT
>TRBJ2-2|-|TRBV13|-
CASSLDGTKTRSGSGELFF
TGTGCCAGCAGCTTAGATGGGACCAAGACCCGAAGTGGGTCCGGGGAGCTGTTTTTT
>TRBJ2-1|TRBD1|TRBV5-1|-
CASSPGTVFYNEQFF
TGCGCCAGCAGCCCCGGGACAGTTTTCTACAATGAGCAGTTCTTC
>TRBJ1-1|TRBD1|TRBV11-2|-
CASSPLGGGVTEAFF
TGTGCCAGCAGCCCCTTAGGGGGCGGGGTGACTGAAGCTTTCTTT
>TRBJ2-1|-|TRBV4-3|-
CASRDKNTGLQEQFF
TGCGCCAGCAGGGACAAAAATACGGGGTTACAGGAGCAGTTCTTC
>TRBJ1-5|-|TRBV4-1|few
CASSLTGGQPQHF
TGCGCCAGCAGCCTGACGGGAGGGCAGCCCCAGCATTTT
>TRBJ2-3|-|TRBV9|-
CASNHSTGNTQYF
TGTGCCAGCAACCATTCTACGGGAAATACGCAGTATTTT
>TRBJ1-2|-|TRBV7-9|-
CASSPTGDGYTF
TGTGCCAGCAGCCCCACGGGGGATGGCTACACCTTC
>TRBJ2-1|-|TRBV7-9|-
CASSSQRPSSYNEQFF
TGTGCCAGCAGCTCGCAGCGGCCCAGCTCCTACAATGAGCAGTTCTTC
>TRBJ2-3|TRBD1|TRBV18|-
CASSRQGETDTQYF
TGTGCCAGCTCACGACAGGGAGAGACAGATACGCAGTATTTT
>TRBJ1-2|TRBD1|TRBV7-9|-
CASSLGRGPHGGYTF
TGTGCCAGCAGCTTAGGGAGGGGGCCTCATGGTGGCTACACCTTC
>TRBJ2-5|TRBD1|TRBV6-9|-
CASSIRTGERETQYF
TGTGCCAGCAGTATCCGGACAGGAGAGCGAGAGACCCAGTACTTC
>TRBJ2-3|-|TRBV7-8|-
CASSSPLRDTDTQYF
TGTGCCAGCAGCTCCCCTCTAAGGGACACAGATACGCAGTATTTT
>TRBJ1-5|TRBD1|TRBV6-1|-
CASSAGRGRNQPQHF
TGTGCCAGCAGCGCGGGCAGGGGGCGAAATCAGCCCCAGCATTTT
>TRBJ2-2|-|TRBV12-5|-
CASGLGGELFF
TGTGCTAGTGGACTAGGGGGGGAGCTGTTTTTT
>TRBJ2-3|TRBD2|TRBV4-2|-
CASSQGAGGMKYTQYF
TGTGCCAGCAGCCAAGGAGCGGGAGGGATGAAGTATACGCAGTATTTT
>TRBJ2-5|TRBD2|TRBV7-3|-
CASNLGGSWETQYF
TGTGCCAGCAACTTGGGGGGGAGTTGGGAGACCCAGTACTTC
>TRBJ2-1|-|TRBV13|-
CASSHSMMYNEQFF
TGTGCCAGCAGCCACAGCATGATGTACAATGAGCAGTTCTTC
>TRBJ1-1|-|TRBV4-2|-
CASSQDRGSDTRRGEAFF
TGTGCCAGCAGCCAAGATCGAGGGTCGGACACCCGGCGAGGAGAAGCTTTCTTT
>TRBJ2-1|TRBD2|TRBV10-1|-
CASSARTSGRANEQFF
TGCGCCAGCAGTGCCCGGACTAGCGGGAGGGCCAATGAGCAGTTCTTC
>TRBJ2-3|-|TRBV13|-
CASSSGSDTQYF
TGTGCCAGCAGCTCAGGATCGGATACGCAGTATTTT
>TRBJ1-1|-|TRBV5-1|-
CASSLGLSNTEAFF
TGCGCCAGCAGCTTGGGACTCTCGAACACTGAAGCTTTCTTT
>TRBJ2-1|-|TRBV19|-
CASSMVQSYNEQFF
TGTGCCAGTAGTATGGTTCAATCCTACAATGAGCAGTTCTTC
>TRBJ2-1|TRBD2|TRBV9|-
CASSVGASGSYHEQFF
TGTGCCAGCAGCGTAGGGGCTAGCGGGAGTTACCATGAGCAGTTCTTC
>TRBJ1-1|TRBD1|TRBV28|-
CASIPFSSGTGDTEAFF
TGTGCCAGCATTCCCTTCAGTTCCGGGACAGGGGACACTGAAGCTTTCTTT
>TRBJ2-5|TRBD2|TRBV7-3|-
CASSTSVGETQYF
TGTGCCAGCAGTACTAGCGTCGGAGAGACCCAGTACTTC
>TRBJ1-5|TRBD1|TRBV19|-
CASSWTGNQPQHF
TGTGCCAGTAGTTGGACAGGGAATCAGCCCCAGCATTTT
>TRBJ1-1|-|TRBV30|-
CAWSTHTEAFF
TGTGCCTGGAGTACGCACACTGAAGCTTTCTTT
>TRBJ2-2|TRBD1|TRBV4-3|-
CASSLWWDRPGTGELFF
TGCGCCAGCAGCCTCTGGTGGGACAGACCAGGCACCGGGGAGCTGTTTTTT
>TRBJ1-2|-|TRBV7-9|-
CASSLAGGINYGYTF
TGTGCCAGCAGCTTAGCAGGGGGGATAAACTATGGCTACACCTTC
>TRBJ2-1|TRBD2|TRBV19|once
CASSPKQRGIYNEQFF
TGTGCCAGTAGTCCGAAGCAGCGGGGGATATACAATGAGCAGTTCTTC
>TRBJ2-3|-|TRBV19|-
CASSILGNTDTQYF
TGTGCCAGTAGTATACTGGGGAACACAGATACGCAGTATTTT
>TRBJ2-1|TRBD2|TRBV4-2|-
CASSQELPGGYNEQFF
TGTGCCAGCAGCCAAGAACTACCGGGAGGTTACAATGAGCAGTTCTTC
>TRBJ1-1|-|TRBV29-1|-
CSVTEGLLAFF
TGCAGCGTGACCGAGGGGTTATTAGCTTTCTTT
>TRBJ2-1|TRBD2|TRBV7-3|-
CASSLTGGRSKFF
TGTGCCAGCAGCTTAACGGGCGGGAGGAGTAAGTTCTTC
>TRBJ2-2|TRBD1|TRBV5-6|once
CASSSDREPTGELFF
TGTGCCAGCAGCTCGGACAGGGAGCCCACCGGGGAGCTGTTTTTT
>TRBJ2-1|-|TRBV6-6|once
CASSFVVNEQFF
TGTGCCAGCAGTTTCGTGGTTAATGAGCAGTTCTTC
>TRBJ2-3|-|TRBV7-9|-
CASSLARTAYLGGPRTQYF
TGTGCCAGCAGCTTAGCGCGGACGGCCTACTTAGGGGGGCCCCGAACGCAGTATTTT
>TRBJ1-1|-|TRBV7-9|few
CASSPASDRVGTNTEAFF
TGTGCCAGCAGCCCAGCATCCGACCGCGTAGGGACGAACACTGAAGCTTTCTTT
>TRBJ2-1|TRBD2|TRBV4-1|-
CASSQTGGPSGRARNEQFF
TGCGCCAGCAGCCAGACCGGGGGGCCTAGCGGGAGGGCCCGGAATGAGCAGTTCTTC
>TRBJ1-5|-|TRBV5-8|-
CASSLDQPQHF
TGTGCCAGCAGCTTGGATCAGCCCCAGCATTTT
>TRBJ2-5|-|TRBV19|-
CASSRGGFLQETQYF
TGTGCCAGTAGCAGGGGGGGGTTTCTCCAAGAGACCCAGTACTTC
>TRBJ1-1|-|TRBV25-1|once
CASSEYRGSAEAFF
TGTGCCAGCAGTGAATATAGAGGGAGCGCTGAAGCTTTCTTT
>TRBJ2-1|-|TRBV30|once
CAWSGQGLRLAYNEQFF
TGTGCCTGGAGTGGACAGGGCCTGCGACTAGCCTACAATGAGCAGTTCTTC
>TRBJ2-2|TRBD1|TRBV6-4|-
CASSEGTGGAGELFF
TGTGCCAGCAGTGAGGGGACAGGGGGCGCCGGGGAGCTGTTTTTT
>TRBJ2-1|TRBD1|TRBV7-6|-
CASSFRQGTQYNEQFF
TGTGCCAGCAGCTTTCGACAGGGAACCCAATACAATGAGCAGTTCTTC
>TRBJ2-2|-|TRBV27|-
CASSLGIATRIPGELFF
TGTGCCAGCAGTTTAGGGATCGCGACTAGAATCCCCGGGGAGCTGTTTTTT
>TRBJ1-1|-|TRBV5-4|few
CASSFTVNTEAFF
TGTGCCAGCAGCTTTACGGTGAACACTGAAGCTTTCTTT
>TRBJ2-1|TRBD2|TRBV7-8|-
CASRQLAGDRNEQFF
TGTGCCAGCAGACAACTAGCGGGAGATCGTAATGAGCAGTTCTTC
>TRBJ2-2|-|TRBV11-1|-
CASSGTNTGELFF
TGTGCCAGCAGCGGCACGAACACCGGGGAGCTGTTTTTT
>TRBJ2-1|-|TRBV5-6|-
CASSLGPAFNEQFF
TGTGCCAGCAGCTTGGGGCCGGCGTTTAATGAGCAGTTCTTC
>TRBJ2-1|TRBD1|TRBV7-9|-
CASGQGSYNEQFF
TGTGCCAGCGGACAGGGTTCCTACAATGAGCAGTTCTTC
>TRBJ2-2|-|TRBV6-1|-
CASSEVLEGDPTGELFF
TGTGCCAGCAGTGAGGTCCTTGAGGGTGACCCCACCGGGGAGCTGTTTTTT
>TRBJ1-2|-|TRBV28|-
CASGASGVSRDYGYTF
TGTGCCAGCGGTGCAAGTGGCGTCTCGCGCGATTATGGCTACACCTTC